This T cell receptor beta chain was captured in a study of T-cell memory formation after mild COVID-19. Study results and caveats: From day 15 to 85, contracting clones were balanced between CD4 and CD8, whereas later expanders leaned toward CD4+. Memory from before infection featured some responding clones, which suggests cross-reactive memory joined. CD4+ contracting clones were found mainly in CM and EM, and CD8+ ones in EMRA.

The CDR3 runs 15 residues. Germline V CDR1 and CDR2: LGHNA, YNFKEQ. Unmatched junction bases numbered 10, after V lost 5 bases and J lost 4 bases. As to this clonotype: Its target is not known.

TCR alpha and TCR beta cDNA libraries carrying sample barcodes and UMIs were produced by 5'RACE using constant-segment primers. TCRdb re-analysed the 5' RACE reads in MiXCR, keeping a single row per CDR3 protein. The sample comprises around 200,000 distinct CDR3 sequences, 9% to 10% of which are singletons, and about 3.8% rests with the top ten. The clonotype was recovered from a young man who had mild COVID-19 (a few samples of this study predate the infection). Cell type and time point are not known. The J gene is TRBJ1-1, the V gene TRBV4-2, with 7 nucleotides matching TRBD1. The sample taken for sequencing was PBMCs or a T cell subset sorted from them (not recorded which). CDR3 amino acids: CASSKGAGVTTEAFF. CDR3 bases: TGTGCCAGCAGCAAGGGGGCAGGGGTGACCACTGAAGCTTTCTTT.